This T cell receptor beta chain was identified during a study of T cell responses to AZD1222 COVID-19 vaccine. Profiled with immunoSEQ multiplex PCR; TCRdb holds only in-frame clones, not every one. The sample includes 65,000 to 85,000 clones, approximately 88% of them seen just once. Germline V gene lookup returns CDR1 SGHTA and CDR2 FQGNSA. The ends lost 4 bases at V and 3 bases at J; junction bases unmatched: 2. The CDR3 spans 13 residues. The sequence came from an adult who received the MenACWY meningococcal vaccine as a control. This material consisted of peripheral blood, taken 28 days after the second dose of the MenACWY control vaccine. The rearrangement uses TRBV7-2 and TRBJ1-1, with 7 bases identical to TRBD1. The CDR3 DNA sequence: TGTGCCAGCAGCTCCGACAGGGACACTGAAGCTTTCTTT. Translating it yields CASSSDRDTEAFF.